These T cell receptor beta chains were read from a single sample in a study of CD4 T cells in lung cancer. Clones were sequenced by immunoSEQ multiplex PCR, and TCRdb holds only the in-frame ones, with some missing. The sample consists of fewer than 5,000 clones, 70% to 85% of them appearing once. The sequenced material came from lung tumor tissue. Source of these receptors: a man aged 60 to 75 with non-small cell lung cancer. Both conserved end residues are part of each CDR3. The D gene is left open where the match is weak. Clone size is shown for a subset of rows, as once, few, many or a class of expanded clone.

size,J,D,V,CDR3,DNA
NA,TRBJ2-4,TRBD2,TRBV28,CASSPPGLAGFIQYF,TGTGCCAGCAGCCCCCCGGGACTAGCGGGATTCATTCAGTACTTC
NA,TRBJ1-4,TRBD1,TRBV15,CATSRDPNTGTGVEKLFF,TGTGCCACCAGCAGAGATCCCAATACCGGGACAGGGGTCGAAAAACTGTTTTTT
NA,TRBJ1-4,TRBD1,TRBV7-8,CASSSRQGWSSEKLFF,TGTGCCAGCAGCTCTAGACAGGGGTGGTCAAGTGAAAAACTGTTTTTT
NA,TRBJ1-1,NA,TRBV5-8,CASSFRGFVNTEAFF,TGTGCCAGCAGCTTTAGGGGATTCGTGAACACTGAAGCTTTCTTT
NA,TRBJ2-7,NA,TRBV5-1,CASSPRQVNYEQYF,TGCGCCAGCAGCCCTCGACAGGTTAACTACGAGCAGTACTTC
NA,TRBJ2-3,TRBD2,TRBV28,CASSLPTSHTDTQYF,TGTGCCAGCAGTCTACCGACTAGCCACACAGATACGCAGTATTTT
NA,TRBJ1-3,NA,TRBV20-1,CSARRGNTIYF,TGCAGTGCTAGACGTGGAAACACCATATATTTT
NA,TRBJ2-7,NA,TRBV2,CASSALSGYYEQYF,TGTGCCAGCAGTGCTCTTAGCGGATACTACGAGCAGTACTTC
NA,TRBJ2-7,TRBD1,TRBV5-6,CASSFDRDYEQYF,TGTGCCAGCAGCTTCGACAGGGACTACGAGCAGTACTTC
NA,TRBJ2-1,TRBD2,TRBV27,CATRLAGVREQFF,TGTGCCACCCGACTAGCGGGAGTCAGGGAGCAGTTCTTC
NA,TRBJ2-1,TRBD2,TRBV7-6,CASSSETSGRSYEQFF,TGTGCCAGCAGCTCCGAGACTAGCGGGAGGTCGTATGAGCAGTTCTTC
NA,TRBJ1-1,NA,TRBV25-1,CASSVGRGGTEAFF,TGTGCCAGCAGTGTGGGTAGGGGAGGCACTGAAGCTTTCTTT
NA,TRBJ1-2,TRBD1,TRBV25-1,CASSPPGTGIYGYTF,TGTGCCAGCAGTCCCCCCGGGACAGGGATCTATGGCTACACCTTC
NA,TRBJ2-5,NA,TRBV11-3,CASSSRRGGDSTQYF,TGTGCCAGCAGCTCCCGAAGGGGCGGGGACTCGACCCAGTACTTC
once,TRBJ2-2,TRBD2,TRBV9,CASSAPSVGRAGELFF,TGTGCCAGCAGCGCCCCTAGCGTTGGGAGGGCCGGGGAGCTGTTTTTT
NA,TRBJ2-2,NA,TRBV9,CASSVGTDTGELFF,TGTGCCAGCAGCGTAGGCACAGACACCGGGGAGCTGTTTTTT
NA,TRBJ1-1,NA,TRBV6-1,CASSEFGGRGDTEAFF,TGTGCCAGCAGTGAATTCGGGGGGCGCGGGGACACTGAAGCTTTCTTT
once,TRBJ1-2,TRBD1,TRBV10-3,CAITDRGGNGYTF,TGTGCCATCACGGACAGGGGAGGGAATGGCTACACCTTC
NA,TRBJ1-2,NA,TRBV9,CASSARQAENYGYTF,TGTGCCAGCAGCGCCCGACAGGCTGAGAACTATGGCTACACCTTC
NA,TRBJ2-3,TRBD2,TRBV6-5,CASSNSGRPDTQYF,TGTGCCAGCAGTAACAGCGGGAGACCAGATACGCAGTATTTT
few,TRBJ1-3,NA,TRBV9,CASSPTWNTIYF,TGTGCCAGCAGCCCAACATGGAACACCATATATTTT
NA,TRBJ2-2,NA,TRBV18,CASSSRVAGELFF,TGTGCCAGCTCAAGCAGGGTTGCCGGGGAGCTGTTTTTT
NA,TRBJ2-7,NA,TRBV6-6,CASSYASGSYEQYF,TGTGCCAGCAGTTACGCCTCGGGCTCCTACGAGCAGTACTTC
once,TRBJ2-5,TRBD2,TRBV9,CASSARGEETQYF,TGTGCCAGCAGCGCACGGGGGGAAGAGACCCAGTACTTC
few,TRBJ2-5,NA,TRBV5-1,CASSHFAGEKETQYF,TGCGCCAGCAGCCATTTCGCAGGGGAGAAAGAGACCCAGTACTTC
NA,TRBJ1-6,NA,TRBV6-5,CASSRQGKSSPLHF,TGTGCCAGTTCTCGGCAGGGGAAAAGTTCACCCCTCCACTTT
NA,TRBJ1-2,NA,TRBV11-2,CASSFTLTGLDYGYTF,TGTGCCAGCAGCTTCACTCTTACAGGGTTGGACTATGGCTACACCTTC
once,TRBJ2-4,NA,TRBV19,CASSKIGENIQYF,TGTGCCAGTAGTAAGATAGGGGAAAACATTCAGTACTTC
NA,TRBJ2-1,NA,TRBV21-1,CASSSRTVPAGEQFF,TGTGCCAGCAGCTCCCGGACAGTCCCCGCCGGGGAGCAGTTCTTC
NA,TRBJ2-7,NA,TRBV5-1,CASSLTNSYEQYF,TGCGCCAGCAGCTTGACAAACTCCTACGAGCAGTACTTC
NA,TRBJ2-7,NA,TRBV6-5,CASSPRQYEQYF,TGTGCCAGCAGCCCGAGGCAGTACGAGCAGTACTTC
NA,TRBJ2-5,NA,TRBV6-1,CASKEVETQYF,TGTGCCAGCAAAGAGGTGGAGACCCAGTACTTC
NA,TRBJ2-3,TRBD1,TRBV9,CASSVTLNRGTDTQYF,TGTGCCAGCAGCGTCACATTAAACAGGGGTACAGATACGCAGTATTTT
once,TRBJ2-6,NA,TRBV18,CASSRQNSGANVLTF,TGTGCCAGCTCACGACAGAACTCTGGGGCCAACGTCCTGACTTTC
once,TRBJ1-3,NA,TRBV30,CAWSGTDGNTIYF,TGTGCCTGGAGTGGGACTGATGGAAACACCATATATTTT
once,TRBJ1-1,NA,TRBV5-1,CASSLGGADTEAFF,TGCGCCAGCAGCCTAGGGGGAGCGGACACTGAAGCTTTCTTT
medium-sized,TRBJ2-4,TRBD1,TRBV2,CASSDRQGSINIQYF,TGTGCCAGCAGTGATAGACAGGGGTCGATAAACATTCAGTACTTC
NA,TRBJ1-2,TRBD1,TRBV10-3,CAISSGTGNYGYTF,TGTGCCATCAGCTCCGGGACAGGGAACTATGGCTACACCTTC
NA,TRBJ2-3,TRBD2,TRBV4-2,CASSLGLARTDTQYF,TGTGCCAGCAGCCTGGGACTAGCCCGAACAGATACGCAGTATTTT
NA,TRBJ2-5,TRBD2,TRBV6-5,CASRRAGTSRETQYF,TGTGCCAGCAGGCGAGCCGGGACTAGCCGGGAGACCCAGTACTTC
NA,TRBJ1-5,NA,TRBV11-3,CASSLGLKEQPQHF,TGTGCCAGCAGCTTGGGACTTAAGGAACAGCCCCAGCATTTT
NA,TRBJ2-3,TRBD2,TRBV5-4,CASSLPGGPDTQYF,TGTGCCAGCAGCTTACCGGGAGGGCCAGATACGCAGTATTTT
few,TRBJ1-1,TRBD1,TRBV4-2,CASSPQGEVAEAFF,TGTGCCAGCAGCCCCCAGGGGGAAGTCGCTGAAGCTTTCTTT
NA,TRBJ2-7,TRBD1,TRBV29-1,CSVEERDRGSYEQYF,TGCAGCGTTGAAGAAAGGGACAGGGGCTCCTACGAGCAGTACTTC
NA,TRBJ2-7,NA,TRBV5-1,CATFPRPDSSYEQYF,TGCGCCACCTTTCCGCGTCCCGACTCCTCCTACGAGCAGTACTTC
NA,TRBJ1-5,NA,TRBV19,CASSIDAGNQPQHF,TGTGCCAGTAGTATAGACGCAGGAAATCAGCCCCAGCATTTT
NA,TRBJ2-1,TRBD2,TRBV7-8,CASSSLAGSSYNEQFF,TGTGCCAGCAGCTCCTTAGCGGGGAGCTCCTACAATGAGCAGTTCTTC